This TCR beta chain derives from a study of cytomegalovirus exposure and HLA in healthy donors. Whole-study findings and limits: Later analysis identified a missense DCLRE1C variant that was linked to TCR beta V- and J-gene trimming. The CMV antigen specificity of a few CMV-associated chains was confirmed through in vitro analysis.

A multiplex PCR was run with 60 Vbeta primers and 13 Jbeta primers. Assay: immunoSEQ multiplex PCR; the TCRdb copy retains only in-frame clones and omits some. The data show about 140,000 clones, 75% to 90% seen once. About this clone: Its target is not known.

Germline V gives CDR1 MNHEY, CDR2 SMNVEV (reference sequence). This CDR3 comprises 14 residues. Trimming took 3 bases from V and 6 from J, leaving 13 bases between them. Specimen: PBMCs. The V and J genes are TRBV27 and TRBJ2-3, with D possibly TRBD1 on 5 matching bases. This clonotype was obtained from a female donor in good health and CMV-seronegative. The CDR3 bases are TGTGCCAGCAGTTTGGGGTCCAGGGTGGATACGCAGTATTTT. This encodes CASSLGSRVDTQYF.